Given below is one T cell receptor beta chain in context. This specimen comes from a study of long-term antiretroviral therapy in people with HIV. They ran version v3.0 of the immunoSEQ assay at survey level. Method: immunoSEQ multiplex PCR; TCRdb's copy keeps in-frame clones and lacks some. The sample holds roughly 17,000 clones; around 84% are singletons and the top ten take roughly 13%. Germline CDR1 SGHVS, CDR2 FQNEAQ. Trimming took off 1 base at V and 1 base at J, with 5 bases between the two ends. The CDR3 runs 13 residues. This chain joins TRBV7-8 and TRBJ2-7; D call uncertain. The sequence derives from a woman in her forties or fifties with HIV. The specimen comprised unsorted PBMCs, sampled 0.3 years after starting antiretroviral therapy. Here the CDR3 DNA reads TGTGCCAGCAGCTTAGGGGCTTCCTACGAGCAGTACTTC. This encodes CASSLGASYEQYF.